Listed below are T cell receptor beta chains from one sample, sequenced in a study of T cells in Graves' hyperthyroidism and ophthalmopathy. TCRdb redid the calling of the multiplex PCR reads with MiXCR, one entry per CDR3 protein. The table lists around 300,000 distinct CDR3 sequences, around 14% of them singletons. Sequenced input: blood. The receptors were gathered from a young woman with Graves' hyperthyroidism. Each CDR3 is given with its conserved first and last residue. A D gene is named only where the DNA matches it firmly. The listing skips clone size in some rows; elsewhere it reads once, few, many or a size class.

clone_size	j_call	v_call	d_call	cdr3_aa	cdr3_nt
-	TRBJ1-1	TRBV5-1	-	CASSYGKTVNTEAFF	TGCGCCAGCAGCTACGGAAAAACAGTCAACACTGAAGCTTTCTTT
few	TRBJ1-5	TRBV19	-	CASSISGNSNQPQHF	TGTGCCAGTAGTATTTCCGGGAATAGCAATCAGCCCCAGCATTTT
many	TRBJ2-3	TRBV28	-	CASSPPSGDHHRPGTQYF	TGTGCCAGCAGTCCTCCGTCTGGAGATCATCACCGGCCCGGTACGCAGTATTTT
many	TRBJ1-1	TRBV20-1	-	CSAPQEINEAFF	TGCAGTGCCCCACAGGAGATCAATGAAGCTTTCTTT
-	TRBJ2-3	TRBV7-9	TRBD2	CASRPGLAGVRSDTHYF	TGTGCCAGCAGACCGGGACTAGCGGGAGTAAGATCAGATACGCACTATTTT
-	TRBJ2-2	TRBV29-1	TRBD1	CSVLRQGATGELFF	TGCAGCGTACTGAGGCAGGGGGCCACCGGGGAGCTGTTTTTT
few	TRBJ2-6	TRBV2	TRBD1	CASSGPGQGGVGANVLTF	TGTGCCAGCAGTGGTCCTGGACAGGGGGGAGTTGGGGCCAACGTCCTGACTTTC
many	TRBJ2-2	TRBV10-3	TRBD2	CAIGRDNTGELFF	TGTGCCATCGGGAGGGATAACACCGGGGAGCTGTTTTTT
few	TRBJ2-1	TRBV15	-	CATSTGPSYNEQFF	TGTGCCACCAGCACGGGACCTTCCTACAATGAGCAGTTCTTC
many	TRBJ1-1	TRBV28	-	CASSLWRTNTEAFF	TGTGCCAGCAGTTTGTGGCGGACGAACACTGAAGCTTTCTTT
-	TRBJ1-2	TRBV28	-	CASSSGGLSGSSGYTF	TGTGCCAGCAGTAGTGGGGGCTTGTCGGGTAGTTCTGGCTACACCTTC
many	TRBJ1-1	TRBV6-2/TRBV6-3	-	CASSYSWTNRTEAFF	TGTGCCAGCAGTTACTCCTGGACAAACCGCACTGAAGCTTTCTTT
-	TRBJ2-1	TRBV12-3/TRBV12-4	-	CASSSRDGGGMNEQFF	TGTGCCAGCAGTTCTAGGGATGGGGGCGGTATGAATGAGCAGTTCTTC
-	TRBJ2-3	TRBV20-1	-	CSARDKLARVDTQYF	TGCAGTGCTAGAGATAAGCTAGCCCGGGTTGATACGCAGTATTTT
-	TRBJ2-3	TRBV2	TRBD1	CASSEGRGQDTQYF	TGTGCCAGCAGTGAGGGCAGGGGGCAGGATACGCAGTATTTT
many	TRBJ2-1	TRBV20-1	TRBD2	CSARDQTSGTFYNEQFF	TGCAGTGCTAGAGATCAGACTAGCGGAACGTTTTACAATGAGCAGTTCTTC
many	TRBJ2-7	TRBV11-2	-	CASSLAAWSPYEQYF	TGTGCCAGCAGCTTAGCTGCCTGGAGCCCCTACGAGCAGTACTTC
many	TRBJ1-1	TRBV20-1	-	CSASVVVNTEAFF	TGCAGTGCTAGTGTGGTCGTGAACACTGAAGCTTTCTTT
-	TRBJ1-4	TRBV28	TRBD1	CASKQGRNEKLLF	TGTGCCAGCAAACAGGGGCGAAATGAAAAACTGCTTTTT
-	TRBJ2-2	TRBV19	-	CASSTDSRTGELFF	TGTGCCAGTAGTACGGACTCGCGCACCGGGGAGCTGTTTTTT
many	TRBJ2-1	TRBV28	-	CASGARGGRFRQFF	TGTGCCAGCGGGGCCAGGGGGGGGCGATTTCGGCAGTTCTTC
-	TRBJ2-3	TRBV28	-	CASSLDAGLMSTDTQYF	TGTGCCAGCAGTTTAGACGCGGGACTTATGAGCACAGATACGCAGTATTTT
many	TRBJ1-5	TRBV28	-	CASSGVTVSNQPQHF	TGTGCCAGCAGTGGGGTCACAGTTAGCAATCAGCCCCAGCATTTT
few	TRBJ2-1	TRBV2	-	CASSEKGYNEQFF	TGTGCCAGCAGTGAGAAAGGCTACAATGAGCAGTTCTTC
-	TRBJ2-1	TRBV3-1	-	CASSQVGSQGKHEQFF	TGTGCCAGCAGCCAAGTCGGCTCCCAGGGGAAACATGAGCAGTTCTTC
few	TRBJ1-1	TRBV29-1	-	CSADMNTEAFF	TGCAGCGCTGATATGAACACTGAAGCTTTCTTT
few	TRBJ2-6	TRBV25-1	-	CASRQLSANVLTF	TGTGCCAGTAGACAGCTATCCGCCAACGTCCTGACTTTC
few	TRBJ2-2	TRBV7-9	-	CASSPWTAAGELFF	TGTGCCAGCAGCCCGTGGACAGCCGCCGGGGAGCTGTTTTTT
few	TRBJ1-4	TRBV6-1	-	CASSDTRGNNEKLFF	TGTGCCAGCTCGGACACCCGTGGGAATAATGAAAAACTGTTTTTT
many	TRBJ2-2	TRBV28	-	CASIDRNTGELFF	TGTGCCAGCATCGATAGGAACACCGGGGAGCTGTTTTTT
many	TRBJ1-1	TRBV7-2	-	CASSLRQVNTEAFF	TGTGCCAGCAGCTTGAGGCAGGTGAACACTGAAGCTTTCTTT
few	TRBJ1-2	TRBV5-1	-	CASSLTAAIYGYTF	TGCGCCAGCAGCTTGACTGCGGCAATATATGGCTACACCTTC
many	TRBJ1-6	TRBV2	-	CASQRQGSSPLHF	TGTGCCAGCCAGAGGCAGGGTAGTTCACCCCTCCACTTT
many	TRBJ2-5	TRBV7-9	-	CASSSWGGQTEETQYF	TGTGCCAGCAGCTCCTGGGGGGGACAGACTGAAGAGACCCAGTACTTC
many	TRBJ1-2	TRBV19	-	CAGAPGGYTF	TGTGCCGGAGCCCCGGGTGGCTACACCTTC
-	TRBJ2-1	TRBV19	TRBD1	CASTQLGTGINEQFF	TGTGCCAGTACCCAACTAGGGACAGGGATCAATGAGCAGTTCTTC
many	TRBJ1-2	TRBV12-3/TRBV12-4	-	CASSRTDNYGYTF	TGTGCCAGCAGTCGGACGGATAACTATGGCTACACCTTC
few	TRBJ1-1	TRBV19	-	CASSTYEARTEAFF	TGTGCCAGTAGCACCTACGAGGCGCGCACTGAAGCTTTCTTT
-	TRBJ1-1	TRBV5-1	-	CASSLEGGPNTEAFF	TGCGCCAGCAGCTTGGAGGGGGGTCCGAACACTGAAGCTTTCTTT
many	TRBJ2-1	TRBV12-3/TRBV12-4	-	CASKKTSQYNEQFF	TGTGCCAGCAAAAAGACTAGTCAGTACAATGAGCAGTTCTTC
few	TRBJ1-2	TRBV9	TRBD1	CASSLGDRGHGYTF	TGTGCCAGCAGCCTAGGGGACAGAGGGCATGGCTACACCTTC
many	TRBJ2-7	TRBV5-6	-	CASSQRRGEQYF	TGTGCCAGCAGCCAGAGGAGAGGGGAGCAGTACTTC
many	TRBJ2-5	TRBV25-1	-	CASSLPGTQETQYF	TGTGCCAGCAGTCTTCCCGGGACCCAAGAGACCCAGTACTTC
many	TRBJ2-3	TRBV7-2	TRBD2	CASSRDYGGVADTQYF	TGTGCCAGCAGCAGGGACTATGGGGGAGTGGCAGATACGCAGTATTTT